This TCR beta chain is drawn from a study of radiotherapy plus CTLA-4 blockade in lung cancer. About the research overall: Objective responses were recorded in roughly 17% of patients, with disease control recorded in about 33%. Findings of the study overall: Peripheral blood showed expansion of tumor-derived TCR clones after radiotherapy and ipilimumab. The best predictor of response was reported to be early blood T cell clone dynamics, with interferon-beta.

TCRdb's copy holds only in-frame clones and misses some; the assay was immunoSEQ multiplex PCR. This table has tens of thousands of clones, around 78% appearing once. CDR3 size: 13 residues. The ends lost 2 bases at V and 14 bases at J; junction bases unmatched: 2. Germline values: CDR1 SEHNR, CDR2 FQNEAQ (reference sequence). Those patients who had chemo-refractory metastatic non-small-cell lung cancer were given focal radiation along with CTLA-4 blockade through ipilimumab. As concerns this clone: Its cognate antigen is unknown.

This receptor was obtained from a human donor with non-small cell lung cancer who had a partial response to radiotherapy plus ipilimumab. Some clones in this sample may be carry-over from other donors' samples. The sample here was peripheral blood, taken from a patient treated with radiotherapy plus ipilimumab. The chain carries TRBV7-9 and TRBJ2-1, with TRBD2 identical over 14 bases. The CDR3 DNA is TGTGCCAGCAGCTTAATGACTAGCGGGGGGGAGTTCTTC. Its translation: CASSLMTSGGEFF.